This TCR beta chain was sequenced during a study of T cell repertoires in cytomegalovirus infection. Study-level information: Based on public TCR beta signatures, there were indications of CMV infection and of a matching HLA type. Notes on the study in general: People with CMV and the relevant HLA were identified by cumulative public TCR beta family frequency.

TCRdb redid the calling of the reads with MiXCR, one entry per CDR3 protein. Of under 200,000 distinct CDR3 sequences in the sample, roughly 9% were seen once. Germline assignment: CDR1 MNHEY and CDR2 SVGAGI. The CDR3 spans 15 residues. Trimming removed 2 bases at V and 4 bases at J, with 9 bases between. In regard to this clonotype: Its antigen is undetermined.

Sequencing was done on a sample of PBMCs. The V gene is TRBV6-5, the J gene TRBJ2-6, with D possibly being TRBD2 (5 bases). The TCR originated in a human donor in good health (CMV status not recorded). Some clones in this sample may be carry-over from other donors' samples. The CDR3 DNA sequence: TGTGCCAGCAGTTACGGGAGAACCGGGGCCAACGTCCTGACTTTC. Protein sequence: CASSYGRTGANVLTF.